The 9 T cell receptor beta chains presented below share a single source sample, sequenced in a study of memory CD8 T cells in hepatitis C reinfection. TCRdb's table, derived via immunoSEQ multiplex PCR, lists solely in-frame clones and lacks some. This table has tens of thousands of clones, approximately 87% appearing once. Specified time point: peak reinfection, 3 to 8 weeks after reinfection detection. Sorted cells were sequenced directly ex vivo without any in vitro expansion. The sample taken for sequencing was naive CD8+ T cells sorted from blood. The receptors derive from a man aged 18 to 30 with hepatitis C virus infection.

The CDR3 is CASGQDTGELFF. CDR3 nucleotide sequence: TGTGCTTCGGGACAGGACACCGGGGAGCTGTTTTTT. The rearrangement joins TRBV7-9 to TRBJ2-2, with 8 bases aligning to TRBD1. This CDR3 comprises 12 residues. CDR1 and CDR2 from the germline V gene are SEHNR and FQNEAQ (reference sequence).

This clone turned up a few times. The chain has TRBV28 and TRBJ2-7, with D possibly being TRBD2 (5 bases). V was cut by 8 bases and J by 4 bases, with 15 bases left in between. The CDR3 runs to 13 residues. CDR1 and CDR2 from the germline V gene are MDHEN and SYDVKM. The CDR3 sequence is CASRFSPGYEQYF. The CDR3 DNA reads TGTGCCAGCCGATTCAGTCCGGGGTACGAGCAGTACTTC.

The chain joins TRBV19 to TRBJ1-2; 8 bases agree with TRBD1. The CDR3 totals 15 residues. Germline V gene sequence: CDR1 LNHDA, CDR2 SQIVND (reference sequence). J gave up 4 bases and V 5 bases, and 9 bases lay outside the gene matches. The CDR3 loop is CASSSGQGGGYGYTF. The CDR3 DNA is TGTGCCAGTAGTTCCGGACAGGGCGGGGGCTATGGCTACACCTTC.

The V and J genes are TRBV4-1 and TRBJ2-7, with a possible D match to TRBD2 (6 bases). CDR1 MGHRA and CDR2 YSYEKL come from the germline V gene. This CDR3 is 14 amino acids long. Trimming stripped 3 bases from V and 5 bases from J, with 14 bases between. This CDR3 is CASSQAFSGNEQYF. CDR3 bases: TGCGCCAGCAGCCAGGCATTTAGCGGAAACGAGCAGTACTTC.

Turning to this clone: The identical CDR3 is also encoded by other nucleotide sequences in the sample. This sequence joins TRBV6-5 and TRBJ1-2; D possibly corresponds to TRBD1 (5 bases). The germline CDR1 and CDR2 sequences are MNHEY and SVGAGI. The CDR3 is 15 residues long. Trimming cost V 3 bases and J 2 bases, with 13 bases left between them. CDR3 loop: CASSYRTGVNYGYTF. CDR3 in DNA: TGTGCCAGCAGTTATAGGACGGGGGTAAACTATGGCTACACCTTC.

V and J are TRBV29-1 and TRBJ2-5, with TRBD2 identical over 8 bases. V trimming: 8 bases; J trimming: 5 bases; junction bases outside the gene matches: 13. The CDR3 has 14 residues. Per germline, CDR1 SQVTM and CDR2 ANQGSEA. CDR3 nucleotide sequence: TGCAGCTCCCGCCCAGCGGGGGAGGGGGAGACCCAGTACTTC. It codes for CSSRPAGEGETQYF.

The rearrangement joins TRBV5-6 to TRBJ2-5, with 8 bases identical to TRBD1. CDR3 length equals 14 residues. Looked up from germline, CDR1 is SGHDT and CDR2 is YYEEEE. Losses at the gene ends were 4 bases for V and 2 bases for J; bases not matched to a gene: 4. CDR3 coding DNA: TGTGCCAGCAGCCCGTGGACAGGGCAAGAGACCCAGTACTTC. It translates to CASSPWTGQETQYF.

J is TRBJ2-5 and V is TRBV6-1; 8 nucleotides agree with TRBD1. The DNA end favors TRBJ2-7, so the J call may be wrong. This CDR3 contains 15 residues. Germline V gene data show CDR1 as MNHNS and CDR2 as SASEGT. The CDR3 protein is CASSGLDREIYEQYF. Written as DNA, the CDR3 is TGTGCCAGCAGTGGTCTGGACAGGGAAATCTACGAGCAGTACTTC.

V gene TRBV7-8 combines with J gene TRBJ2-3, with D perhaps TRBD2 (5 bases). The CDR3 spans 14 residues. V gave up 7 bases and J gave up 2 bases, with 13 bases separating them. Germline assignment: CDR1 SGHVS and CDR2 FQNEAQ. The CDR3 here is CASTSPGFTDTQYF. The DNA of the CDR3 is TGTGCCAGCACCTCACCGGGATTCACAGATACGCAGTATTTT.